The sequence of this T cell receptor beta chain was determined in a study of lymphopenia after photon versus proton radiotherapy (dated by TCRdb to the late 2010s). For context, the study as a whole: Photon and proton radiation therapy were compared by the study for their immunological effects in patients with gastrointestinal tumors who developed high-grade lymphopenia. The goal of the study was to characterize the differences between the two radiation modalities in how they affect the immune system. The cohort comprised about 19 patients with gastrointestinal tumors who received either photon or proton therapy and then developed lymphopenia. The study at large found these results: Across the cohort, among patients who died, a greater drop in TCR diversity after the nadir was inversely correlated with overall survival time. During treatment, patients who received proton therapy stayed relatively stable, whereas patients who received photon therapy lost naive T cells and TCR diversity and gained effector/memory populations. The survival association was assessed only in patients who died, and better survival with proton therapy was presented by the authors as a possibility rather than a demonstrated result. After the lymphocyte count nadir, oligoclonal expansion, especially of CD8+ Temra cells, was observed in photon-treated repertoires, and the drop in diversity was driven by this expansion.

From the germline V gene (reference sequence), CDR1 is SEHNR and CDR2 is FQNEAQ. The CDR3, cysteine through phenylalanine, is 14 amino acids long. The entry retains the CDR3 DNA only, 42 bases that are in frame from base 1. The germline V and J ends show losses of 2 bases and 3 bases respectively, and no gene match explains 3 bases of the junction. For this clone: What antigen it recognizes has not been identified. No qualities accompany the bases; no much larger clone lies one base away.

Receptor libraries were prepared by the immunoSEQ multiplex PCR assay. T cell repertoires were profiled with deep sequencing of rearranged TCR beta loci together with multiparametric flow cytometry. TCRdb's version of the immuneACCESS table is confined to in-frame rearrangements and falls short of the full clone set. An unresolved V gene accounts for under half of the shortfall where checked; the remainder is of unknown origin. In all, the sample holds 15,000 to 20,000 clones, and 70% to 90% of those were seen once. 11% of the sample goes to the ten largest clones. This material consisted of peripheral blood, taken from a patient treated with proton-based radiotherapy. The clonotype originates from a man in his 70s with pancreatic cancer. The chain uses TRBV7-9 and TRBJ2-7, and TRBD1 matches 8 of the central bases. The CDR3 here reads CASSLTDRGYEQYF. The nucleotide sequence is TGTGCCAGCAGCTTAACTGACAGGGGCTACGAGCAGTACTTC.